Below, 3 T cell receptor beta chains from the same sample are listed, as sequenced in a study of shared clonotypes between healthy human individuals. Naivety among CD8 cells was defined by CD45RO negativity and positive CCR7 selection, thereby excluding terminally differentiated effector memory CD45RA+ cells. Produced via immunoSEQ multiplex PCR; TCRdb's table is partial and in-frame only. The data hold approximately 2,000,000 clones, with roughly 93% observed a single time. Sequenced input: naive CD8+ T cells from PBMCs. All receptors come from a man aged 18 to 35 in good health. Some clones in this sample may be carry-over from other donors' samples.

The chain couples TRBV28 to TRBJ2-5, with D tentatively TRBD2 (6 bases). Trimming removed 7 bases from V and 4 bases from J, with 16 bases in between. This CDR3 contains 14 residues. The germline V gene encodes CDR1 MDHEN and CDR2 SYDVKM. The CDR3 DNA reads TGTGCCAGCACCCCTGTCGGGGGTTCAGAGACCCAGTACTTC. Residues: CASTPVGGSETQYF.

The chain recombines TRBV27 with TRBJ2-3; the D gene is possibly TRBD2 (6 bases). The CDR3 is 17 amino acids. Germline V gives CDR1 MNHEY, CDR2 SMNVEV (reference sequence). V shed 3 bases and J shed 2 bases, with 18 bases lying between them. CDR3 in DNA: TGTGCCAGCAGTTTGGGTGCGGGTAGCGGTTTCACAGATACGCAGTATTTT. It is translated as CASSLGAGSGFTDTQYF.

This chain links TRBV4-3 with TRBJ2-4, with TRBD2 identical over 15 bases. The CDR3 has 18 residues. V shed 3 bases and J 0 bases; nucleotides not matched to a gene: 3. Germline V gene data show CDR1 as LGHNA and CDR2 as YSLEER. CDR3 protein: CASSQGLAGGLAKNIQYF. For the CDR3, the DNA is TGCGCCAGCAGCCAGGGACTAGCGGGAGGTTTAGCCAAAAACATTCAGTACTTC.